These 28 T cell receptor beta chains came from one sample sequenced in a study of tissue T cells after allogeneic stem cell transplantation. Profiling relied on immunoSEQ multiplex PCR, and the TCRdb table lists in-frame clones only, not all of them. The sample yields about 9,000 clones, about 35% seen once. Time point indicated: mouse harvest day 14 after allogeneic transplant. Tail vein injection delivered 10^7 T-cell-depleted bone marrow cells and 10^6 splenic CD5+ T cells. The material sequenced was skin. The source is a female BALB/c mouse given C57BL/6 T cells with graft-versus-host disease after an allogeneic hematopoietic cell transplant.

This clone is labeled as medium-sized (0.01 to 0.1%). Gene names denote mouse genes. The read gets to within 1 residue of the CDR3 end, and the germline J gene fills in the rest. This sequence joins TRBV26 and TRBJ2-2; TRBD1 might be the D (5 bases). The germline V and J ends were trimmed by 6 bases and 1 base, with 9 bases remaining between them. The CDR3 loop spans 14 amino acids. Germline loops: CDR1 KGHPV, CDR2 FQNQEV (reference sequence). The DNA read from the CDR3 is TGTGCCAGCAGCCCTGACAGAAACACCGGGCAGCTCTAC. Translating gives CASSPDRNTGQLY. The CDR3, in full, reads CASSPDRNTGQLYF.

Of note for this clone: The genes and germline here are from mouse. The CDR3 end lies 1 residue beyond the end of the read and is filled in from the germline J gene. The rearrangement joins TRBV12-2 to TRBJ1-3, with no clear D. V shed 4 bases and J shed 0 bases, with 9 bases lying between them. Germline CDR1 SGHLS, CDR2 HYDKME. CDR3 length equals 14 residues. CDR3 loop: CASSPVNSGNTLYF. Partial CDR3 DNA: TGTGCCAGCTCCCCCGTTAATTCTGGAAATACGCTCTAT.

As to this clone: Gene names follow the mouse nomenclature. The observed sequence ends 1 residue before the CDR3 terminus, with the missing tail filled in from the germline J gene. This chain links TRBV5 with TRBJ2-3; 7 nucleotides line up with TRBD2. Losses at the gene ends were 0 bases for V and 0 bases for J; bases not matched to a gene: 0. The germline V gene has CDR1 LGHNA and CDR2 YNLKQL (reference sequence). There are 15 residues in the CDR3. The CDR3 loop reads CASSQDWGSAETLYF. CDR3 bases read: TGTGCCAGCAGCCAAGACTGGGGGAGTGCAGAAACGCTGTAT.

This clone was seen a few times. Mouse gene names apply. The read halts 1 residue ahead of the CDR3 end, with the missing end drawn from the germline J gene. V gene TRBV1 combines with J gene TRBJ2-7; 7 bases agree with TRBD1. Germline lookup yields CDR1 NSQYPW and CDR2 LRSPGD (reference sequence). The CDR3 is 12 amino acids. V lost 4 bases and J lost 4; bases outside the gene matches: 1. The covered CDR3 bases are TGCACCTGCAGTGGGGGACAGTATGAACAGTAC. Its translation: CTCSGGQYEQY. In full, the CDR3 is CTCSGGQYEQYF.

This clone has a handful of counts. Gene names are the mouse ones. The read finishes 1 residue shy of the CDR3 end, and the germline J gene is used to complete it. V gene TRBV23 combines with J gene TRBJ2-7. Germline V gene sequence: CDR1 KGHTA, CDR2 FQNQQP. The CDR3 runs to 14 residues. Here the CDR3 reads CSSSQWGRSYEQYF. Incomplete CDR3 DNA: TGCTCCAGCAGTCAATGGGGCCGCTCCTATGAACAGTAC.

Judged by abundance, this clone is medium-sized. Gene and germline names: mouse. This CDR3 is CASSRDNNSPLYF. The CDR3 DNA, read in part, is TGTGCCAGCAGCCGGGACAATAATTCGCCCCTCTAC. The gene calls are TRBV26 and TRBJ1-6, with a tentative D call TRBD1 (6 bases). The read ends 1 residue shy of where the CDR3 ends; the end is completed using the germline J gene. TRBJ1-6 is reported as an ORF; its role is uncertain. CDR1 is KGHPV, CDR2 FQNQEV, per germline (reference sequence). Trimming removed 6 bases from V and 5 bases from J, with 8 bases in between. The CDR3 is made up of 13 amino acids.

Remarks on this clone: Genes and germline are mouse. The observed sequence ends 1 residue before the CDR3 terminus, with the missing tail filled in from the germline J gene. The rearrangement uses TRBV16 and TRBJ2-5; 8 nucleotides align to TRBD2. The CDR3 is 14 residues long. V dropped 5 bases and J dropped 2; count of bases not matched to a gene: 3. Germline values: CDR1 SGHSA, CDR2 FRNQAP. CDR3 amino acids: CASSPWGVQDTQYF. CDR3 DNA (partial): TGTGCAAGCAGCCCCTGGGGGGTCCAAGACACCCAGTAC.

This clone was found a few times. Any gene name here is a mouse gene name. The missing CDR3 end, 1 residue past where the read stops, is filled in from the germline J gene. The chain combines TRBV23 with TRBJ1-1; the table gives TRBD1 as D, unverified against the DNA. This CDR3 contains 13 residues. Looked up from germline, CDR1 is KGHTA and CDR2 is FQNQQP. The sequenced CDR3 bases are TGCTCCAGCAGTGTTACAGCAAACACAGAAGTCTTC. Translated: CSSSVTANTEVF. The whole CDR3 sequence reads CSSSVTANTEVFF.

On this clone: Genes and germline come from the mouse. Sequencing ends 1 residue short of the CDR3 end; the germline J gene provides the rest. V usage is TRBV2 and J usage is TRBJ2-2; 8 bases agree with TRBD2. In germline, CDR1 is LGHNA, CDR2 YSYQKL. This CDR3 region has 18 residues. V gave up 0 bases and J gave up 3 bases; unmatched junction bases: 9. The CDR3 bases that were read are TGTGCCAGCAGCCAAGATCGGGTCTGGGGGGCCGACACCGGGCAGCTCTAC. Translating gives CASSQDRVWGADTGQLY. The entire CDR3 is CASSQDRVWGADTGQLYF.

With regard to this clone: The gene names here belong to mouse. Read coverage stops 1 residue before the CDR3 terminus; the germline J gene supplies the remainder. This chain joins TRBV26 and TRBJ2-3; the match to TRBD2 covers 12 bases. J lost 1 base, V lost 1 base, and 6 bases had no gene match. This CDR3 is 18 amino acids long. Germline values: CDR1 KGHPV, CDR2 FQNQEV (reference sequence). The CDR3 region is CASSLWRLGGRGAETLYF. Partial CDR3 DNA: TGTGCCAGCAGTCTGTGGAGACTGGGGGGGCGAGGTGCAGAAACGCTGTAT. The full variable domain, completed using reference TRBV26 and TRBJ2-3, is NSKVIQTPRYLVKGQGQKAKMRCIPEKGHPVVFWYQQNKNNEFKFLINFQNQEVLQQIDMTEKRFSAECPSNSPCSLEIQSSEAGDSALYLCASSLWRLGGRGAETLYFGSGTRLTVL.

By share, this clone counts as medium-sized. Gene names refer to mouse genes. With the read ending 1 residue before the CDR3 end, the germline J gene is used to fill in that end. The rearrangement joins TRBV23 to TRBJ2-3; whether TRBD2, the table's D call, matches the DNA was not checked. CDR3 length equals 15 residues. Germline V gene sequence: CDR1 KGHTA, CDR2 FQNQQP. The part of the CDR3 DNA that was read is TGCTCCAGCAGTGGACTGGGGGCTAGTGCAGAAACGCTGTAT. It specifies CSSSGLGASAETLY. The entire CDR3 protein reads CSSSGLGASAETLYF.

Comment on this clone: Germline and genes: mouse. With the read ending 1 residue before the CDR3 end, the germline J gene is used to fill in that end. The rearrangement links TRBV23 to TRBJ2-5; the listed D gene, TRBD1, was not tested against the DNA. Germline CDR1 reads KGHTA; CDR2 reads FQNQQP. This CDR3 has 13 residues. The CDR3 bases that were read are TGCTCCAGCAGCCTGACAGGGTGGAACACCCAGTAC. Its translation is CSSSLTGWNTQY. The CDR3 in its entirety is CSSSLTGWNTQYF.

On this clone itself: Genes and germline come from the mouse. Coverage ceases 1 residue before the CDR3 finishes, and the germline J gene fills in the end. The chain couples TRBV15 to TRBJ2-1; TRBD1 matches 10 bases. There are 14 residues in the CDR3. CDR1 is SGHND, CDR2 FRSKSL, per germline. Trimming removed 6 bases from V and 6 bases from J; junction bases left unmatched: 5. The CDR3 sequence: CASRAGTGVAEQFF. Partial CDR3 DNA: TGTGCCAGCAGAGCCGGGACAGGGGTTGCTGAGCAGTTC.

About this clone itself: The gene names here belong to mouse. The CDR3 end lies 1 residue beyond the end of the read and is filled in from the germline J gene. This chain connects TRBV12-1 to TRBJ2-4, with 10 bases matching TRBD2. V shed 4 bases and J 3 bases; nucleotides not matched to a gene: 3. The CDR3 runs to 14 residues. The V gene's germline CDR1 is SGHSN and CDR2 HYEKVE. CDR3 DNA (partial): TGTGCCAGCTCCCTGGACTGGGGGCAAAACACCTTGTAC. Translated: CASSLDWGQNTLY. The entire CDR3 sequence reads CASSLDWGQNTLYF. Filled out from reference TRBV12-1 and TRBJ2-4, the complete variable domain reads DSGVVQSPRHIIKEKGGRSVLTCIPISGHSNVVWYQQTLGKELKFLIQHYEKVERDKGFLPSRFSVQQFDDYHSEMNMSALELEDSAMYFCASSLDWGQNTLYFGAGTRLSVL.

The sample holds a few counts of this clone. Germline and genes here are mouse. The read finishes 1 residue shy of the CDR3 end, and the germline J gene is used to complete it. The J gene is TRBJ1-1, the V gene TRBV26, with unresolved D. There are 13 residues in the CDR3. Germline CDR1 is KGHPV and CDR2 is FQNQEV (reference sequence). The V end was cut by 0 bases, the J end by 1 base, with 3 bases between. CDR3 bases read: TGTGCCAGCAGTCTGTCCAGAAACACAGAAGTCTTC. As protein: CASSLSRNTEVF. The whole CDR3 region reads CASSLSRNTEVFF.

A note on this clone: Gene names refer to mouse genes. With the read ending 1 residue before the CDR3 end, the germline J gene is used to fill in that end. The rearrangement uses TRBV26 and TRBJ2-4; 10 nucleotides match TRBD1. This CDR3 comprises 13 residues. Germline V gene sequence: CDR1 KGHPV, CDR2 FQNQEV (reference sequence). V shed 4 bases, J shed 7 bases, and the junction held 2 bases outside the gene matches. The part of the CDR3 DNA that was read is TGTGCCAGCAGTCGACAGGGGGCGGACACCTTGTAC. Translation: CASSRQGADTLY. The full CDR3 is CASSRQGADTLYF.

This clone was counted between two and nine times. Germline and genes: mouse. The CDR3 goes on 1 residue after the read ends, and that part is filled in from the germline J gene. The chain couples TRBV26 to TRBJ2-1, with D perhaps matching TRBD2 (7 bases). Germline V gives CDR1 KGHPV, CDR2 FQNQEV (reference sequence). This CDR3 is 15 amino acids long. The V and J ends lost 0 bases and 6 bases respectively, with 12 bases between them. The CDR3 reads CASSLSWGAPAEQFF. CDR3 DNA, as far as it was read: TGTGCCAGCAGTCTGTCGTGGGGGGCGCCTGCTGAGCAGTTC.

As concerns this clone: Genes and germline are mouse. The DNA ends 1 residue before the CDR3 does, and the rest of the CDR3 is filled in from the germline J gene. The chain has TRBV3 and TRBJ2-2, with D perhaps TRBD1 (6 bases). Trimming cost V 4 bases and J 0 bases, with 9 bases left between them. Germline CDR1 reads SNHLY; CDR2 reads FYNGKV (reference sequence). This CDR3 is 15 amino acids long. The sequenced CDR3 bases are TGTGCCAGCAGCTCACAGGGAGCAAACACCGGGCAGCTCTAC. It translates to CASSSQGANTGQLY. The complete CDR3 sequence is CASSSQGANTGQLYF.

Comments on this clone: Genes and germline come from the mouse. The read stops 1 residue short of the end of the CDR3; the missing end is completed from the germline J gene. This same CDR3 is encoded by further DNA sequences in the sample. The chain is built from TRBV26 and TRBJ1-1; no definite D call. CDR1 and CDR2 from the germline V gene are KGHPV and FQNQEV (reference sequence). Trimming left V 2 bases short and J 1 base short, with 5 bases between. The CDR3 extends over 13 amino acids. The CDR3 DNA, read in part, is TGTGCCAGCAGTCTGGAGGGAAACACAGAAGTCTTC. It yields the protein CASSLEGNTEVF. The full CDR3 protein reads CASSLEGNTEVFF.

Note on this clone: Genes and germline are mouse. The read finishes 1 residue shy of the CDR3 end, and the germline J gene is used to complete it. The genes are TRBV23 and TRBJ1-4; the table gives TRBD1 as D, unverified against the DNA. The CDR3 has 15 residues. Looked up from germline, CDR1 is KGHTA and CDR2 is FQNQQP. CDR3 sequence: CSSSQGTGGGERLFF. CDR3 DNA, as far as it was read: TGCTCCAGCAGTCAAGGGACAGGGGGCGGCGAAAGATTATTT.

Regarding this clone: The listed genes are named as in mouse. The read ends 1 residue early relative to the CDR3; the germline J gene fills the gap. V and J are TRBV15 and TRBJ1-3; perhaps TRBD1 as D (5 bases). Per germline, CDR1 SGHND and CDR2 FRSKSL. This CDR3 region has 15 residues. V shed 5 bases and J shed 0 bases, with 11 bases lying between them. The sequenced CDR3 bases are TGTGCCAGCAGTCCCAGACAGAATTCTGGAAATACGCTCTAT. Translating it yields CASSPRQNSGNTLY. From start to end, the CDR3 is CASSPRQNSGNTLYF.

For this clone: The gene symbols are mouse symbols. CDR3 loop: CASRSTGRDTQYF. The part of the CDR3 DNA that was read is TGTGCAAGCAGATCGACAGGGCGGGACACCCAGTAC. The rearrangement uses TRBV16 and TRBJ2-5; 7 positions match TRBD1. The read ends 1 residue early relative to the CDR3; the germline J gene fills the gap. The length of the CDR3 is 13 residues. With 6 bases clipped from V and 6 bases from J, the junction kept 6 bases outside the gene matches. Germline values: CDR1 SGHSA, CDR2 FRNQAP.

This clone showed up just a few times. Any gene name here is a mouse gene name. Read data end 1 residue before the CDR3 end; the end is taken from the germline J gene. The chain combines TRBV3 with TRBJ2-1; tentative D call: TRBD2 (6 bases). The V gene's germline CDR1 is SNHLY and CDR2 FYNGKV (reference sequence). V lost 4 bases and J 3 bases, leaving 13 bases between the germline ends. The CDR3 has 15 residues. The CDR3: CASSSRGTLYAEQFF. The DNA read from the CDR3 is TGTGCCAGCAGCTCTAGAGGGACTCTCTATGCTGAGCAGTTC.

Comments on this clone: Here the gene names and germline are mouse. The read ends 1 residue early relative to the CDR3; the germline J gene fills the gap. The V gene is TRBV12-2, the J gene TRBJ1-1, with 10 bases aligning to TRBD1. There are 13 residues in the CDR3. Germline V CDR1 and CDR2: SGHLS, HYDKME. Trimming at V came to 2 bases and at J to 5 bases, leaving 1 base not matched to a gene. The part of the CDR3 DNA that was read is TGTGCCAGCTCTCCGGGACAGGGGACAGAAGTCTTC. Translation gives CASSPGQGTEVF. The CDR3, in full, reads CASSPGQGTEVFF.

Notes on this clone: Genes here carry mouse names. The CDR3 end lies 1 residue beyond the end of the read and is filled in from the germline J gene. This chain links TRBV26 with TRBJ2-4, with TRBD1 identical over 9 bases. The V gene end was trimmed by 4 bases and the J gene end by 6 bases; junction bases not matched to a gene: 5. The CDR3 length is 14 residues. Germline V CDR1 and CDR2: KGHPV, FQNQEV (reference sequence). This CDR3 is CASSPGTGRNTLYF. Incomplete CDR3 DNA: TGTGCCAGCAGTCCCGGGACAGGGAGGAACACCTTGTAC.

Concerning this clone itself: The genes and germline here are from mouse. Read data end 1 residue before the CDR3 end; the end is taken from the germline J gene. The V and J genes are TRBV26 and TRBJ1-1; TRBD1 matches 8 bases. Germline-derived CDR1 and CDR2 are KGHPV and FQNQEV (reference sequence). CDR3 length equals 14 residues. V gave up 3 bases and J gave up 4 bases; unmatched junction bases: 4. The covered CDR3 bases are TGTGCCAGCAGTCTCCAGGGGGCAGGCACAGAAGTCTTC. The encoded protein is CASSLQGAGTEVF. The full CDR3 reads CASSLQGAGTEVFF.

Worth noting for this clone: The listed genes are named as in mouse. Read sequence stops 1 residue before the CDR3 end, and the germline J gene provides the missing end. This chain uses TRBV5 with TRBJ2-5, with D tentatively TRBD2 (7 bases). Trimming pared 6 bases from V and 0 bases from J, leaving 13 bases between. CDR3 size: 15 residues. Germline V lookup: CDR1 LGHNA, CDR2 YNLKQL (reference sequence). CDR3 bases read: TGTGCCAGCAGGAGGGGGGGGGTTAACCAAGACACCCAGTAC. Its protein product is CASRRGGVNQDTQY. The CDR3 reads in full as CASRRGGVNQDTQYF.

In its sample, this clone was seen once. Genes and germline come from the mouse. The observed sequence ends 1 residue before the CDR3 terminus, with the missing tail filled in from the germline J gene. This chain connects TRBV3 to TRBJ1-4; TRBD1 is a possible D gene (6 bases). The V gene lost 3 bases and the J gene lost 2 bases, with 7 bases spanning the gap. Germline CDR1 reads SNHLY; CDR2 reads FYNGKV (reference sequence). The CDR3 length is 14 residues. CDR3 DNA, as far as it was read: TGTGCCAGCAGCTTCCAGGGGTCCAACGAAAGATTATTT. Translation gives CASSFQGSNERLF. The CDR3 as a whole reads CASSFQGSNERLFF.